This entry describes one TCR beta chain. These data belong to a study of blood T cell repertoires in COVID-19. This CDR3 is built from 14 residues. Germline values: CDR1 SGHTS, CDR2 YDEGEE. With V trimmed by 3 bases and J by 1 base, 1 base remained unmatched. Profiled with immunoSEQ multiplex PCR; TCRdb holds only in-frame clones, not every one. The sample holds fewer than 65,000 clones, more than 70% seen once. Sample: peripheral blood. J is TRBJ1-1 and V is TRBV5-8; 9 positions match TRBD1. This receptor was identified in a man aged 55 to 69 with acute or convalescent COVID-19. The CDR3 loop is CASSYRGPNTEAFF. The CDR3 nucleotides read TGTGCCAGCAGCTACAGGGGGCCGAACACTGAAGCTTTCTTT.